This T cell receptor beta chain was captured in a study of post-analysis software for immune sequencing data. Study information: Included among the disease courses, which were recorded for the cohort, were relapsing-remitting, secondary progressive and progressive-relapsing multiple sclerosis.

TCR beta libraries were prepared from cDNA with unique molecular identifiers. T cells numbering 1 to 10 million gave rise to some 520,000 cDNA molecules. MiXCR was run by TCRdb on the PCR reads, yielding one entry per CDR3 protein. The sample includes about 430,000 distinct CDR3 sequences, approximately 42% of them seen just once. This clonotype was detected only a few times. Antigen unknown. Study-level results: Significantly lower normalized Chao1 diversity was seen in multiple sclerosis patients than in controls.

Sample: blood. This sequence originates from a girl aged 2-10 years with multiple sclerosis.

The chain's CDR3 is CASTGTGDETQYF. The CDR3 nucleotides are TGTGCCAGCACGGGAACAGGGGATGAGACCCAGTACTTC. The chain combines TRBV5-5 with TRBJ2-5; TRBD1 aligns across 7 bases. Germline values: CDR1 SGHKS, CDR2 YYEKEE (reference sequence). The junction had 7 bases not matched to a gene; V was cut back by 6 bases and J by 5 bases. The CDR3 loop spans 13 amino acids.